This T cell receptor beta chain was sequenced in a study of T cell responses to AZD1222 COVID-19 vaccine. Study outcomes and limitations: Spike-specific TCRs gained breadth and depth after people received two AZD1222 doses. Donors skewed white British and female; clonal diversity was possibly underestimated.

Concerning this clone itself: Its antigen is still unknown.

CDR3 length: 16 amino acids. Germline V gene data show CDR1 as MNHEY and CDR2 as SVGEGT. V gave up 5 bases and J gave up 5 bases, with 18 bases separating them. Using immunoSEQ multiplex PCR, the repertoire was profiled, and TCRdb retains in-frame clones only, with some absent. The sample lists about 110,000 clones; 90% were seen once. Sequenced material: peripheral blood, taken 28 days after the second AZD1222 dose. This TCR came from an adult who received the AZD1222 COVID-19 vaccine. The chain uses TRBV6-2 or TRBV6-3 and TRBJ2-2; D possibly corresponds to TRBD1 (5 bases). The chain's CDR3 is CASSTGHLTETGELFF. The CDR3 DNA sequence: TGTGCCAGCAGTACCGGACATCTTACAGAAACCGGGGAGCTGTTTTTT.